The T cell receptor beta chain under discussion was sequenced for a study of cytomegalovirus exposure and HLA in healthy donors. Donors showed nominal health when sampled, although they likely had unrecorded immune exposures. The study ran its PCR with 60 Vbeta and 13 Jbeta primers. TCRdb keeps only in-frame clones here, not all; method: immunoSEQ multiplex PCR. The sample lists some 150,000 clones; roughly 80% were seen once. CDR1 is MGHDK and CDR2 is SYGVNS in the germline V gene. The CDR3 is 14 amino acids. V was clipped by 4 bases and J by 5 bases, with 14 bases between them. The TCR sequence derives from a man aged 40-55 years in good health and CMV-seropositive. The sample taken for sequencing was PBMCs. The V and J genes are TRBV25-1 and TRBJ2-5; D not resolved. The CDR3 reads CASSALYPRETQYF. CDR3 in DNA: TGTGCCAGCAGTGCTCTCTACCCCCGGGAGACCCAGTACTTC.